Below, 3 T cell receptor beta chains from the same sample are listed, as sequenced in a study of blood T cell repertoires in COVID-19. Here immunoSEQ multiplex PCR was the method, and the copy in TCRdb shows in-frame clones only, minus some. The sample has 150,000 or so clones, 90% seen once. The sample was peripheral blood. These TCRs come from a man aged 45-65 years with acute or convalescent COVID-19.

CDR3 bases: TGTGCCACCAGTTACTCCCCTAATCAGCCCCAGCATTTT. Residues: CATSYSPNQPQHF. V gene TRBV15 combines with J gene TRBJ1-5; D gene uncertain. This CDR3 is built from 13 residues. Germline values: CDR1 LNHNV, CDR2 YYDKDF (reference sequence). V was shortened by 6 bases and J by 4 bases, with 10 bases between the two germline ends.

The chain recombines TRBV9 with TRBJ2-5; the match to TRBD2 covers 10 bases. Trimming at V came to 0 bases and at J to 4 bases, leaving 3 bases not matched to a gene. The germline V gene has CDR1 SGDLS and CDR2 YYNGEE. The CDR3 totals 15 residues. The CDR3 is CASSVESGRGETQYF. The CDR3 nucleotides read TGTGCCAGCAGCGTAGAGAGCGGGAGGGGAGAGACCCAGTACTTC.

The chain carries TRBV20-1 and TRBJ2-3; 7 bases fit TRBD2. Germline lookup yields CDR1 DFQATT and CDR2 SNEGSKA (reference sequence). V gave up 4 bases and J gave up 11 bases; unmatched junction bases: 6. The CDR3 has 11 residues. The CDR3 coding sequence is TGCAGTGCTACCATCTCGGGGGGGCAGTATTTT. Protein: CSATISGGQYF.